This T cell receptor beta chain was identified during a study of vaccination effects on CD4 cells after COVID-19. Study at large: Post-vaccine specimens arrived a median 72 days past the second dose. Study-wide points: Clones from infection and from vaccination both contracted markedly late after vaccination.

Comment on this clone: Its target is unknown.

The authors isolated CD4+ T cells after around 9 days of culture. Every participant took two doses of the BNT162b2 or mRNA-1273 vaccine. The CDR3 totals 15 residues. Germline V CDR1 and CDR2: LNHDA, SQIVND (reference sequence). V lost 3 bases to trimming and J lost 7 bases; unmatched junction nucleotides: 8. Some clones are missing from TCRdb's copy, which holds only in-frame ones; the method was immunoSEQ multiplex PCR. The table records about 73,000 clones, 65% to 80% of them present only once. The chain employs TRBV19 and TRBJ2-1; 8 bases align to TRBD1. This TCR came from a human donor who received a COVID-19 vaccine. The sequenced sample was CD4+ T cells from PBMCs cultured without peptide, obtained after COVID-19 vaccination. CDR3 amino acids: CASSIGQGAGNEQFF. The CDR3 region has the DNA TGTGCCAGTAGTATCGGGCAGGGGGCCGGGAATGAGCAGTTCTTC.